This TCR beta chain was found in a study of early T cells in non-severe SARS-CoV-2 infection. Study background: Unsorted whole blood bulk RNA was sequenced, with unpaired chains.

This CDR3 spans 15 amino acids. Per germline, CDR1 SGHVS and CDR2 FQNEAQ. Trimming left V 5 bases short and J 5 bases short, with 18 bases between. This clonotype has just a few counts. Unique molecular identifiers were attached to individual cDNA molecules. MiXCR was run by TCRdb on the 5' RACE reads, yielding one entry per CDR3 protein. The sample contains about 64,000 distinct CDR3 sequences, 11% of which appear only once. The rearrangement uses TRBV7-8 and TRBJ1-2; D is perhaps TRBD1 (5 bases). The TCR was taken from an adult who was a healthcare worker with PCR-confirmed SARS-CoV-2 infection or an uninfected control (not recorded which). Sequences were derived from whole blood, sampled at baseline. The CDR3 sequence is CASSPRQTGFYGYTF. CDR3 bases: TGTGCCAGCAGCCCCCGACAGACGGGGTTTTATGGCTACACCTTC.